One and the same sample provided the 17 T cell receptor beta chains below, sequenced in a study of cytomegalovirus exposure and HLA in healthy donors (dated 2017 in TCRdb). The library was obtained by the immunoSEQ multiplex PCR assay. A mixture of 60 forward primers for TCR Vbeta segments and 13 reverse primers for TCR Jbeta segments was used in the multiplex PCR. TCRdb obtained this table from immuneACCESS and retained in-frame rearrangements with V and J assigned. These tables miss some clones; where compared with another copy, unresolved V genes account for less than half of the shortfall, and the remainder is unexplained. The sample yields about 200,000 clones; about 76% were counted once. The ten biggest clones cover roughly 0.4% of the sample. The sample consisted of PBMCs. The receptors originated from a male donor in good health and CMV-seropositive.

The V call is TRBV9, the J call TRBJ2-3; 7 bases line up with TRBD2. Losses at the gene ends were 2 bases for V and 0 bases for J; bases not matched to a gene: 3. Germline values: CDR1 SGDLS, CDR2 YYNGEE. The CDR3 loop spans 15 amino acids. The CDR3 DNA reads as TGTGCCAGCAGCGTCGGGGGGTCCAGCACAGATACGCAGTATTTT. This gives the protein CASSVGGSSTDTQYF.

The genes are TRBV29-1 and TRBJ1-2; TRBD1 agrees at 8 bases. Germline V gene data show CDR1 as SQVTM and CDR2 as ANQGSEA. J lost 7 bases, V lost 7 bases, and 8 bases had no gene match. This CDR3 is 12 amino acids long. CDR3 amino acids: CSAGTGEGGYTF. The CDR3 DNA is TGCAGCGCGGGGACAGGAGAAGGTGGCTACACCTTC.

The rearrangement joins TRBV21-1 to TRBJ1-5; TRBD1, the table's D call, lacks a check against the DNA. TRBV21-1 has pseudogene status. The CDR3 runs to 15 residues. CDR3 loop: CASSKADRGNQPQHF. CDR3 bases: TGTGCCAGCAGCAAAGCCGACAGAGGCAATCAGCCCCAGCATTTT.

Regarding this clone: A read error is likely, as this CDR3 ends without the conserved phenylalanine or tryptophan. This chain links TRBV6-6 with TRBJ2-4, with D perhaps matching TRBD2 (6 bases). From germline, CDR1 is MNHNY and CDR2 SVGAGI (reference sequence). This CDR3 spans 13 amino acids. The germline V and J ends were trimmed by 10 bases and 7 bases, with 17 bases remaining between them. Written as DNA, the CDR3 is TGTGCCACTCGAGAAGGGAGCGGGAACATTCAGTACCTC. Translating gives CATREGSGNIQYL.

This sequence joins TRBV7-9 and TRBJ2-4, with unresolved D. Between the trimmed V and J ends, which lost 1 base and 0 bases, there was a span of 7 bases. This CDR3 is built from 15 residues. Germline V lookup: CDR1 SEHNR, CDR2 FQNEAQ (reference sequence). This CDR3 is CASSLGVGAKNIQYF. In DNA form, the CDR3 reads TGTGCCAGCAGCTTAGGCGTCGGAGCCAAAAACATTCAGTACTTC.

This clone turned up a few times. This chain uses TRBV6-1 with TRBJ1-2; TRBD1 matches 11 bases. Germline CDR1 MNHNS, CDR2 SASEGT. V lost 6 bases and J lost 5; bases outside the gene matches: 8. The length of the CDR3 is 15 residues. CDR3 region: CASSLGQGGYYGYTF. For the CDR3, the DNA is TGTGCCAGCAGCTTGGGACAGGGGGGCTATTATGGCTACACCTTC.

This clone was picked up a small number of times. This sample also contains other DNA sequences that code for the same CDR3. V is TRBV11-2 and J is TRBJ2-5; D might be TRBD2 (5 bases). The CDR3 contains 14 residues. Germline V gives CDR1 SGHAT, CDR2 FQNNGV. V was shortened by 1 base and J by 2 bases, with 8 bases between the two germline ends. The chain's CDR3 is CASSLGAGQETQYF. CDR3 coding DNA: TGTGCCAGCAGCTTAGGGGCGGGTCAAGAGACCCAGTACTTC.

V usage is TRBV7-6 and J usage is TRBJ2-7, with 10 nucleotides matching TRBD2. Per germline, CDR1 SGHVS and CDR2 FNYEAQ. Losses at the gene ends were 1 base for V and 4 bases for J; bases not matched to a gene: 4. The CDR3 runs 15 residues. The CDR3 DNA is TGTGCCAGCAGCTTAGATCTAGCGGGAGCGTACGAGCAGTACTTC. It is translated as CASSLDLAGAYEQYF.

The J gene is TRBJ2-7, the V gene TRBV5-4, with D possibly TRBD2 on 8 matching bases. V was shortened by 4 bases and J by 2 bases, with 16 bases between the two germline ends. The CDR3 consists of 15 residues. Germline V lookup: CDR1 SGHNT, CDR2 YYREEE (reference sequence). The CDR3 DNA reads as TGTGCCAGCAGCCCGAGGGGGCGGGAGGCCTACGAGCAGTACTTC. It is translated as CASSPRGREAYEQYF.

This clone was seen a few times. The rearrangement uses TRBV21-1 and TRBJ2-5; the D segment call TRBD1 is taken from the table without a DNA check. TRBV21-1 is a pseudogene locus. This CDR3 contains 17 residues. CDR3 DNA: TGTGCCAGCAGCAAACTTAGGGCAGGGGAGCTCAGGGAGACCCAGTACTTC. It codes for CASSKLRAGELRETQYF.

This clone was found a few times. The chain has TRBV6-5 and TRBJ2-7; TRBD1 agrees at 7 bases. The CDR3 has 14 residues. In germline, CDR1 is MNHEY, CDR2 SVGAGI. J lost 3 bases, V lost 4 bases, and 6 bases had no gene match. The CDR3 DNA is TGTGCCAGCAGTTCCGGGACAGAGAACTACGAGCAGTACTTC. It encodes CASSSGTENYEQYF.

About this clone itself: This specimen includes other DNA sequences encoding the same CDR3. The chain carries TRBV7-2 and TRBJ2-7, with TRBD1 matching 7 bases. Trimming removed 3 bases from V and 2 bases from J; junction bases left unmatched: 1. The length of the CDR3 is 13 residues. The germline gives CDR1 SGHTA, CDR2 FQGNSA. The CDR3 loop reads CASSLTGPYEQYF. The CDR3 DNA follows: TGTGCCAGCAGCTTGACAGGGCCCTACGAGCAGTACTTC.

The rearrangement uses TRBV15 and TRBJ2-2; perhaps TRBD1 as D (5 bases). Germline assignment: CDR1 LNHNV and CDR2 YYDKDF (reference sequence). The CDR3 contains 15 residues. V lost 1 base and J 3 bases, leaving 9 bases between the germline ends. The CDR3 coding sequence is TGTGCCACCAGCAGAGCCATCAGGGACACCGGGGAGCTGTTTTTT. Translating it yields CATSRAIRDTGELFF.

The chain carries TRBV27 and TRBJ1-1; no clear D gene. The V end lost 6 bases, the J end lost 6 bases, and 17 bases lay between the germline ends. This CDR3 spans 14 amino acids. Looked up from germline, CDR1 is MNHEY and CDR2 is SMNVEV (reference sequence). The chain's CDR3 is CASSPNKKAAEAFF. In DNA, the CDR3 is TGTGCCAGCAGCCCCAACAAGAAGGCGGCTGAAGCTTTCTTT.

This clone was recorded once. The genes are TRBV29-1 and TRBJ1-5; 8 bases fit TRBD1. Germline loops: CDR1 SQVTM, CDR2 ANQGSEA. CDR3 length equals 16 residues. V shed 4 bases, J shed 0 bases, and the junction held 8 bases outside the gene matches. The CDR3 DNA sequence: TGCAGCGTTGCGGGACAGGCGCCGTATAGCAATCAGCCCCAGCATTTT. Amino acid sequence: CSVAGQAPYSNQPQHF.

Of note for this clone: This specimen includes other DNA sequences encoding the same CDR3. The chain couples TRBV9 to TRBJ1-6, with D possibly TRBD1 on 5 matching bases. The CDR3 sequence is 14 residues long. Germline CDR1 reads SGDLS; CDR2 reads YYNGEE. Trimming shortened V by 0 bases and J by 6 bases, and 7 bases separated the two germline ends. The CDR3 here is CASSVGQGNSPLHF. In nucleotides, the CDR3 is TGTGCCAGCAGCGTAGGGCAGGGTAATTCACCCCTCCACTTT.

V gene TRBV4-2 combines with J gene TRBJ2-7; 7 positions match TRBD1. The CDR3 has 17 residues. Germline V CDR1 and CDR2: LGHNA, YNFKEQ. With 2 bases clipped from V and 0 bases from J, the junction kept 10 bases outside the gene matches. CDR3 in amino acids: CASSQPPGTASSYEQYF. Written as DNA, the CDR3 is TGTGCCAGCAGCCAACCCCCAGGGACAGCGAGCTCCTACGAGCAGTACTTC.